This TCR beta chain was obtained from a study of control samples from healthy donors and cancer patients. Generated by immunoSEQ multiplex PCR, the TCRdb table keeps only in-frame clones and is missing some. The table has 100,000 to 150,000 clones, about 87% seen once; the top ten hold around 3%. Germline V lookup: CDR1 MDHEN, CDR2 SYDVKM. CDR3 length: 15 residues. V was shortened by 6 bases and J by 1 base, with 13 bases between the two germline ends. This chain uses TRBV28 with TRBJ1-5, with a tentative D call TRBD1 (6 bases). The sample taken for sequencing was blood. The receptor was derived from a man aged 60 to 69 in good health. CDR3 coding DNA: TGTGCCAGCAGACAGGGACGGGGGAGCAATCAGCCCCAGCATTTT. This gives the protein CASRQGRGSNQPQHF.